This entry features one T cell receptor (beta chain) sequence. As yet, its antigen is unknown. Time point of the sample: week 5, during vaccination. Topical imiquimod accompanied each vaccine dose, which consisted of 300 ug of mutant IDH1 20-mer peptide. This CDR3 is built from 16 residues. The V gene's germline CDR1 is SEHNR and CDR2 FQNEAQ (reference sequence). The trim removed 4 bases at V and 2 bases at J, leaving 8 bases unmatched. Clones were sequenced by immunoSEQ multiplex PCR, and TCRdb holds only the in-frame ones, with some missing. The table includes approximately 80,000 clones, 91% detected once. This sample stems from a study of a mutant IDH1 vaccine in newly diagnosed glioma. Study-level background: Beforehand, treatment had been radiotherapy, temozolomide, or both; the majority received both. Study observations and caveats: Vaccination elicited immune responses in around 92% of patients.

The chain combines TRBV7-9 with TRBJ2-5; 9 bases map to TRBD1. The sample here was PBMCs, taken from a glioma patient whose treatment included an IDH1 peptide vaccine. The receptor comes from a woman between 50 and 59 years old with glioma. The CDR3 loop reads CASSWGRQGGQETQYF. The CDR3 region has the DNA TGTGCCAGCAGCTGGGGGAGACAGGGGGGTCAAGAGACCCAGTACTTC.